A selection of T cell receptor beta chains follows, all from one sample in a study of T cell changes during pregnancy in multiple sclerosis. TCRdb keeps only in-frame clones here, not all; method: immunoSEQ multiplex PCR. The table shows under 130,000 clones, with 92% occurring only once. Here the sequenced sample was peripheral blood, taken after pregnancy. Source of these receptors: a female donor with multiple sclerosis, enrolled in a pregnancy study. The CDR3 runs from the conserved cysteine through the conserved F or W. D genes are given only for firm matches. For some rows the clone size is stated as once, few or many, or as a class when expanded; others skip it.

size: -
length: 16
D: TRBD2
V: TRBV28
J: TRBJ2-1
DNA: TGTGCCAGCAGTTCCCAACTAGCGAGTGGAGACAATGAGCAGTTCTTC
CDR3: CASSSQLASGDNEQFF

size: -
length: 17
D: -
V: TRBV7-3
J: TRBJ2-3
DNA: TGTGCCAGCAGCTTAGTAGGGGTAGGGACAAGGGCAGATACGCAGTATTTT
CDR3: CASSLVGVGTRADTQYF

size: -
length: 17
D: TRBD1
V: TRBV4-2
J: TRBJ1-2
DNA: TGTGCCAGCAGCCAAGAGGCCAGGGGGCAGGCTTGGTATAGCTACACCTTC
CDR3: CASSQEARGQAWYSYTF

size: -
length: 15
D: -
V: TRBV27
J: TRBJ2-5
DNA: TGTGCCAGCAGACCCCTCCGGGACACCAAAGAGACCCAGTACTTC
CDR3: CASRPLRDTKETQYF

size: -
length: 15
D: TRBD1
V: TRBV5-1
J: TRBJ2-7
DNA: TGCGCCAGCAGCCCGGGGACAGGGGGTTTGTACGAGCAGTACTTC
CDR3: CASSPGTGGLYEQYF

size: -
length: 15
D: TRBD1
V: TRBV18
J: TRBJ2-5
DNA: TGTGCCAGCTCACCAACGACAGGGTTAGGGGAGACCCAGTACTTC
CDR3: CASSPTTGLGETQYF

size: -
length: 14
D: -
V: TRBV2
J: TRBJ2-1
DNA: TGTGCCAGTCGGGAGCAACCCCCGACCTATGAGCAGTTCTTC
CDR3: CASREQPPTYEQFF

size: -
length: 13
D: -
V: TRBV14
J: TRBJ2-1
DNA: TGTGCCAGCAGCCAAGGGAATGGGGCGGAGCAGTTCTTC
CDR3: CASSQGNGAEQFF

size: -
length: 14
D: -
V: TRBV28
J: TRBJ2-5
DNA: TGTGCCAGCAGTTATCGCAGGGGAGAAGAGACCCAGTACTTC
CDR3: CASSYRRGEETQYF

size: -
length: 13
D: TRBD2
V: TRBV25-1
J: TRBJ2-7
DNA: TGTGCCAGCACGCCTAGCGGGTTCAGGGAGCAGTACTTC
CDR3: CASTPSGFREQYF

size: -
length: 14
D: -
V: TRBV5-1
J: TRBJ2-5
DNA: TGCGCCAGCAGCAAGTACAGGGTCGCGGAGACCCAGTACTTC
CDR3: CASSKYRVAETQYF

size: -
length: 11
D: -
V: TRBV5-4
J: TRBJ2-1
DNA: TGTGCCAGCAGCTTGGACAGTGAGCAGTTCTTC
CDR3: CASSLDSEQFF

size: -
length: 15
D: TRBD2
V: TRBV6-1
J: TRBJ2-5
DNA: TGTGCCAGCACCAAGCGGGGATCCGCGGGGGAGACCCAGTACTTC
CDR3: CASTKRGSAGETQYF

size: -
length: 15
D: -
V: TRBV5-1
J: TRBJ2-7
DNA: TGCGCCAGCAGCTTTGGCGCCCAGGGCAGCTACGAGCAGTACTTC
CDR3: CASSFGAQGSYEQYF

size: -
length: 12
D: -
V: TRBV27
J: TRBJ2-7
DNA: TGTGCCAGCCTGGGGGCGGGTTACGAGCAGTACTTC
CDR3: CASLGAGYEQYF

size: -
length: 16
D: TRBD2
V: TRBV11-3
J: TRBJ2-1
DNA: TGTGCCAGCAGCTTAGTAGCGGGGGGGCCTTTCAATGAGCAGTTCTTC
CDR3: CASSLVAGGPFNEQFF

size: -
length: 15
D: -
V: TRBV7-6
J: TRBJ2-3
DNA: TGTGCCAGCAGCTTATCAGAGACTAGCACAGATACGCAGTATTTT
CDR3: CASSLSETSTDTQYF

size: -
length: 12
D: -
V: TRBV11-2
J: TRBJ2-1
DNA: TGTGCCAGCAGAGTAGAGTACAATGAGCAGTTCTTC
CDR3: CASRVEYNEQFF

size: -
length: 15
D: -
V: TRBV14
J: TRBJ1-1
DNA: TGTGCCAGCAGCCAAGAAAATTTGAGGAACACTGAAGCTTTCTTT
CDR3: CASSQENLRNTEAFF

size: -
length: 15
D: -
V: TRBV14
J: TRBJ2-3
DNA: TGTGCCAGCAGCCCCGGGGTAGCGGCCACAGATACGCAGTATTTT
CDR3: CASSPGVAATDTQYF

size: -
length: 11
D: -
V: TRBV6-5
J: TRBJ2-7
DNA: TGTGCCAGCAGACAGGGTTACGAGCAGTACTTC
CDR3: CASRQGYEQYF

size: -
length: 15
D: -
V: TRBV6-6
J: TRBJ2-1
DNA: TGTGCCAGCAGTTACTCAGCAGGAATTTACAATGAGCAGTTCTTC
CDR3: CASSYSAGIYNEQFF

size: -
length: 16
D: -
V: TRBV2
J: TRBJ2-3
DNA: TGTGCCAGCTTTAGGACTACTTCCCCTAGCACAGATACGCAGTATTTT
CDR3: CASFRTTSPSTDTQYF

size: -
length: 14
D: TRBD2
V: TRBV6-6
J: TRBJ2-7
DNA: TGTGCCAGCACCCAGCGGGAGGACTCCTACGAGCAGTACTTC
CDR3: CASTQREDSYEQYF

size: -
length: 13
D: TRBD1
V: TRBV15
J: TRBJ1-1
DNA: TGTGCCACAGGGACAGGATTGAACACTGAAGCTTTCTTT
CDR3: CATGTGLNTEAFF

size: -
length: 15
D: TRBD1
V: TRBV19
J: TRBJ1-2
DNA: TGTGCCAGTAGTACAAGGGGACAGACTAACTATGGCTACACCTTC
CDR3: CASSTRGQTNYGYTF

size: -
length: 13
D: -
V: TRBV19
J: TRBJ1-3
DNA: TGTGCCAGTAGTACAGGATTTGGAAACACCATATATTTT
CDR3: CASSTGFGNTIYF

size: -
length: 16
D: TRBD1
V: TRBV18
J: TRBJ1-3
DNA: TGTGCCAGCTCACCGGGTCTGACAGGGGGAGGAAACACCATATATTTT
CDR3: CASSPGLTGGGNTIYF

size: once
length: 13
D: -
V: TRBV28
J: TRBJ1-2
DNA: TGTGCCAGCAGTTTAACAGGCCAACTTGGCTACACCTTC
CDR3: CASSLTGQLGYTF

size: -
length: 16
D: -
V: TRBV12-5
J: TRBJ1-1
DNA: TGTGCTAGTGGTTTGGTAGTCGGACAGTTGAACACTGAAGCTTTCTTT
CDR3: CASGLVVGQLNTEAFF

size: -
length: 17
D: -
V: TRBV13
J: TRBJ1-6
DNA: TGTGCCAGCAGCTTAGCCGCGCGGGACTATGATAATTCACCCCTCCACTTT
CDR3: CASSLAARDYDNSPLHF

size: once
length: 15
D: TRBD1
V: TRBV27
J: TRBJ2-7
DNA: TGTGCCAGCAGTGGGAGGGACAGGGTCGCCTACGAGCAGTACTTC
CDR3: CASSGRDRVAYEQYF

size: -
length: 13
D: -
V: TRBV9
J: TRBJ2-5
DNA: TGTGCCAGCAGCGTGACTATGCAAGAGACCCAGTACTTC
CDR3: CASSVTMQETQYF

size: -
length: 15
D: -
V: TRBV15
J: TRBJ2-1
DNA: TGTGCCACCAGCAGAGACAGGGTCTCCTACAATGAGCAGTTCTTC
CDR3: CATSRDRVSYNEQFF

size: -
length: 15
D: -
V: TRBV19
J: TRBJ2-7
DNA: TGTGCCAGTGGGGACACACGTTCGAGCTCCTACGAGCAGTACTTC
CDR3: CASGDTRSSSYEQYF

size: -
length: 17
D: -
V: TRBV19
J: TRBJ1-5
DNA: TGTGCCAGTAGTCCCTATCTCACAGGGATGAGCAATCAGCCCCAGCATTTT
CDR3: CASSPYLTGMSNQPQHF

size: -
length: 15
D: TRBD2
V: TRBV5-1
J: TRBJ2-3
DNA: TGCGCCAGCAGCTCCCTAGCGGGAGTCACAGATACGCAGTATTTT
CDR3: CASSSLAGVTDTQYF

size: -
length: 14
D: TRBD2
V: TRBV9
J: TRBJ2-3
DNA: TGTGCCAGCAGCGGGGGGGGACCCACAGATACGCAGTATTTT
CDR3: CASSGGGPTDTQYF

size: -
length: 16
D: TRBD1
V: TRBV5-1
J: TRBJ1-5
DNA: TGCGCCAGCAGCCAGAAGCCTACAGGGGGAGGTCAGCCCCAGCATTTT
CDR3: CASSQKPTGGGQPQHF

size: -
length: 14
D: -
V: TRBV11-2
J: TRBJ2-7
DNA: TGTGCCAGCAGCCCGATGGGACTGTACTACGAGCAGTACTTC
CDR3: CASSPMGLYYEQYF

size: -
length: 20
D: -
V: TRBV10-3
J: TRBJ2-2
DNA: TGTGCCATCAGTGAACGAAAGGGGGTTGGACTAGAGCCGAACACCGGGGAGCTGTTTTTT
CDR3: CAISERKGVGLEPNTGELFF

size: -
length: 17
D: TRBD2
V: TRBV18
J: TRBJ2-7
DNA: TGTGCCAGCTCTCCTCCCGGGACTAGCGGGAGTCTTGAAAAGCAGTACTTC
CDR3: CASSPPGTSGSLEKQYF

size: -
length: 14
D: -
V: TRBV19
J: TRBJ1-1
DNA: TGTGCCACCCACAGTGCGGGCGGCGACACTGAAGCTTTCTTT
CDR3: CATHSAGGDTEAFF

size: -
length: 17
D: TRBD2
V: TRBV27
J: TRBJ2-1
DNA: TGTGCCAGCAGTTCCGCGTCGGGACTAGCGGGTTACAATGAGCAGTTCTTC
CDR3: CASSSASGLAGYNEQFF

size: -
length: 15
D: -
V: TRBV5-4
J: TRBJ2-3
DNA: TGTGCCAGCAGCTTGGCCGGGCAGGGGGGTGATACGCAGTATTTT
CDR3: CASSLAGQGGDTQYF

size: -
length: 14
D: TRBD2
V: TRBV7-3
J: TRBJ2-5
DNA: TGTGCCAGCAGCTTAACGGGAGGGCCTGGGACCCAGTACTTC
CDR3: CASSLTGGPGTQYF

size: -
length: 16
D: -
V: TRBV28
J: TRBJ2-2
DNA: TGTGCCAGCAGTTTTATCGGCAGGGCCATGACCGGGGAGCTGTTTTTT
CDR3: CASSFIGRAMTGELFF